A single sample is the source of the 17 T cell receptor beta chains below, sequenced in a study of cytomegalovirus exposure and HLA in healthy donors. Researchers ran the PCR with 60 Vbeta and 13 Jbeta primers. Using immunoSEQ multiplex PCR, the repertoire was profiled, and TCRdb retains in-frame clones only, with some absent. The sample gives some 170,000 clones, 79% of which show up once; about 2.2% is in the top ten. Sequenced material: PBMCs. Source of these receptors: a man aged 40-49 years in good health and CMV-seronegative.

This chain connects TRBV11-3 to TRBJ2-7; 9 bases are a match to TRBD2. V was pared by 6 bases and J by 4 bases, with 10 bases of the junction left unmatched. Germline CDR1 is SGHNT and CDR2 is YENEEA. The CDR3 has 15 amino acids. CDR3 residues: CASSAASGNYYEQYF. The CDR3 region has the DNA TGTGCCAGCAGTGCGGCTAGCGGGAATTATTACGAGCAGTACTTC.

This clone was seen more than once but under ten times. V gene TRBV6-1 combines with J gene TRBJ2-1; the match to TRBD2 covers 9 bases. Germline trimming cut 2 bases from V and 8 bases from J; bases unmatched to any gene: 10. Germline V lookup: CDR1 MNHNS, CDR2 SASEGT. The CDR3 runs to 16 residues. This CDR3 reads CASSERGGRARDEQFF. The DNA for the CDR3 is TGTGCCAGCAGTGAACGGGGCGGGAGGGCCAGGGATGAGCAGTTCTTC.

The chain has TRBV7-2 and TRBJ2-7; TRBD1 is a possible D gene (5 bases). There are 14 residues in the CDR3. The germline CDR1 and CDR2 sequences are SGHTA and FQGNSA. Trimming cost V 6 bases and J 6 bases, with 18 bases left between them. Here the CDR3 reads CASSSLTVGREQYF. The CDR3 nucleotides read TGTGCCAGCAGTTCCTTGACAGTCGGCCGCGAGCAGTACTTC.

This clone was observed a few times. This rearrangement joins TRBV6-6 to TRBJ1-1, with a possible D match to TRBD1 (6 bases). The CDR3 consists of 13 residues. V shed 5 bases and J shed 4 bases, with 11 bases lying between them. Per germline, CDR1 MNHNY and CDR2 SVGAGI (reference sequence). CDR3 residues: CASSHEQGTEAFF. CDR3 in DNA: TGTGCCAGCAGTCATGAACAGGGCACTGAAGCTTTCTTT.

The CDR3: CASSEARSTGELFF. The DNA of the CDR3 is TGTGCCAGCAGTGAAGCGCGGTCTACCGGGGAGCTGTTTTTT. The rearrangement uses TRBV6-1 and TRBJ2-2; D unresolved. V was pared by 0 bases and J by 5 bases, with 7 bases between. This CDR3 is 14 amino acids long. The germline gives CDR1 MNHNS, CDR2 SASEGT.

The chain links TRBV15 to TRBJ2-3; D perhaps matches TRBD1 (6 bases). Germline V gene data show CDR1 as LNHNV and CDR2 as YYDKDF (reference sequence). The CDR3 is made up of 13 amino acids. In DNA form, the CDR3 reads TGTGCAACTGGGGGCCCGGGCACAGATACGCAGTATTTT. It is translated as CATGGPGTDTQYF.

The CDR3 nucleotides are TGTGCCAGCATCCGTAGCGGGAGGGCTCGCAATGAGCAGTTCTTC. This codes for CASIRSGRARNEQFF. The chain links TRBV28 to TRBJ2-1, with TRBD2 matching 11 bases. The CDR3 covers 15 residues. V was pared by 7 bases and J by 6 bases, with 8 bases of the junction left unmatched. Germline loops: CDR1 MDHEN, CDR2 SYDVKM.

This clone turned up a few times. This chain joins TRBV27 and TRBJ2-1; a possible D gene is TRBD1 (6 bases). Deletions cut 9 bases from V and 0 bases from J, with 9 bases between. The CDR3 has 13 residues. Germline values: CDR1 MNHEY, CDR2 SMNVEV (reference sequence). CDR3 protein: CASQGSSYNEQFF. The DNA of the CDR3 is TGTGCCAGTCAGGGGAGCTCCTACAATGAGCAGTTCTTC.

V usage is TRBV5-1 and J usage is TRBJ2-3; maybe TRBD1 (6 bases). CDR3 length equals 14 residues. Between the trimmed V and J ends, which lost 6 bases and 1 base, there was a span of 12 bases. The germline gives CDR1 SGHRS, CDR2 YFSETQ. CDR3 loop: CASKWAGGTDTQYF. The DNA of the CDR3 is TGCGCCAGCAAATGGGCAGGGGGCACAGATACGCAGTATTTT.

The genes are TRBV27 and TRBJ2-7; D gene ambiguous. The CDR3 totals 15 residues. The germline gives CDR1 MNHEY, CDR2 SMNVEV (reference sequence). Trimming removed 2 bases at V and 2 bases at J, with 13 bases between. The CDR3, as DNA: TGTGCCAGCAGTTTAAGGCAGGCATATCCCTACGAGCAGTACTTC. Its translation: CASSLRQAYPYEQYF.

This sequence joins TRBV5-6 and TRBJ1-2; 8 bases map to TRBD1. V dropped 2 bases and J dropped 6; count of bases not matched to a gene: 9. This CDR3 spans 15 amino acids. Germline CDR1 and CDR2: SGHDT and YYEEEE. The CDR3 coding sequence is TGTGCCAGCAGCTTAATCCCGGACAGGGAAGATGGCTACACCTTC. Its protein is CASSLIPDREDGYTF.

The chain has TRBV5-1 and TRBJ2-2; D might be TRBD2 (6 bases). The CDR3 has 15 amino acids. The germline V gene encodes CDR1 SGHRS and CDR2 YFSETQ. Trimming pared 4 bases from V and 0 bases from J, leaving 10 bases between. The CDR3 here is CASSLGLPNTGELFF. CDR3 nucleotides: TGCGCCAGCAGCCTCGGACTACCGAACACCGGGGAGCTGTTTTTT.

This clone was found a few times. The gene calls are TRBV28 and TRBJ2-2; 7 nucleotides align to TRBD2. The CDR3 runs to 15 residues. Trimming cost V 3 bases and J 5 bases; bases outside gene matches: 6. The V gene's germline CDR1 is MDHEN and CDR2 SYDVKM. CDR3 region: CASSFPSGITGELFF. DNA for the CDR3: TGTGCCAGCAGTTTCCCGAGCGGGATTACCGGGGAGCTGTTTTTT.

The chain has TRBV5-1 and TRBJ2-5; D uncertain. This CDR3 is 14 amino acids long. Per germline, CDR1 SGHRS and CDR2 YFSETQ. Deletions cut 7 bases from V and 5 bases from J, with 18 bases between. CDR3 region: CASAAPGNRETQYF. The CDR3 nucleotides are TGCGCCAGCGCCGCCCCAGGTAACCGGGAGACCCAGTACTTC.

The gene calls are TRBV6-5 and TRBJ2-1; 10 bases align to TRBD1. CDR3 length: 15 residues. V was pared by 6 bases and J by 8 bases, with 10 bases of the junction left unmatched. Germline-derived CDR1 and CDR2 are MNHEY and SVGAGI. The chain's CDR3 is CASRYTGTGDDEQFF. The CDR3 nucleotides read TGTGCCAGCAGATATACCGGGACAGGGGACGATGAGCAGTTCTTC.

This clone was picked up one time. This rearrangement joins TRBV5-4 to TRBJ2-3; TRBD2 aligns across 8 bases. Germline loops: CDR1 SGHNT, CDR2 YYREEE (reference sequence). The CDR3 length is 15 residues. After removal of 0 bases from V and 3 bases from J, the junction contained 3 bases not matched to a gene. The CDR3 reads CASSLGGGNTDTQYF. CDR3 in DNA: TGTGCCAGCAGCTTGGGCGGGGGGAATACAGATACGCAGTATTTT.

This clone was detected only once. V gene TRBV2 combines with J gene TRBJ2-4, with 8 bases fitting TRBD2. The germline V gene has CDR1 SNHLY and CDR2 FYNNEI. This CDR3 spans 12 amino acids. The V and J ends lost 7 bases and 7 bases, in that order; junction bases with no gene match: 3. CDR3 amino acids: CASNSGTNIQYF. For the CDR3, the DNA is TGTGCCAGCAATAGCGGGACTAACATTCAGTACTTC.